The next 2 T cell receptor beta chains were all read from a single sample in a study of blood T cell repertoires in COVID-19. Using immunoSEQ multiplex PCR, the repertoire was profiled, and TCRdb retains in-frame clones only, with some absent. This sample has roughly 75,000 clones; 65% to 90% occur once, and the top ten carry more than 9.5%. What was sequenced was peripheral blood. The source of these receptors is a man in his forties or fifties with COVID-19, enrolled during active disease.

The J gene is TRBJ1-2, the V gene TRBV7-9; D might be TRBD1 (5 bases). CDR3 length: 14 amino acids. The ends were cut back, 1 base at V and 3 bases at J, with 9 bases in the middle. Germline CDR1 and CDR2: SEHNR and FQNEAQ (reference sequence). CDR3 nucleotide sequence: TGTGCCAGCAGCTTAGTAGGGGTGCACTATGGCTACACCTTC. Translated, it gives CASSLVGVHYGYTF.

CDR3 DNA sequence: TGTGCCAGCAGTCCGCGACAGGGGGGAATATTACAAGAGACCCAGTACTTC. Translation: CASSPRQGGILQETQYF. This sequence joins TRBV27 and TRBJ2-5, with TRBD1 matching over 9 bases. The CDR3 covers 17 residues. V was pared by 5 bases and J by 2 bases, with 12 bases of the junction left unmatched. The germline gives CDR1 MNHEY, CDR2 SMNVEV (reference sequence).